The next 21 T cell receptor beta chains were all read from a single sample in a study of cytotoxic CD8 clonotypes in ibrutinib-treated CLL. The data were produced by immunoSEQ multiplex PCR, yet TCRdb's version contains in-frame clones alone and is incomplete. The sample gives 15,000 or so clones, roughly two thirds of which show up once; approximately 40% is in the top ten. This sample comprised PBMCs, obtained before ibrutinib treatment. The receptors shown here come from a human donor with chronic lymphocytic leukemia.

The J gene is TRBJ1-3, the V gene TRBV5-1; the D is unclear. The CDR3 loop spans 15 amino acids. Trimming removed 0 bases at V and 0 bases at J, with 7 bases between. Germline V lookup: CDR1 SGHRS, CDR2 YFSETQ. CDR3 residues: CASSLAGSSGNTIYF. CDR3 sequence (DNA): TGCGCCAGCAGCTTGGCAGGTTCCTCTGGAAACACCATATATTTT.

V is TRBV6-6 and J is TRBJ2-7; D is uncertain. The CDR3 has 11 residues. The V gene's germline CDR1 is MNHNY and CDR2 SVGAGI (reference sequence). Trimming pared 5 bases from V and 2 bases from J, leaving 4 bases between. Here the CDR3 reads CASSETYEQYF. The CDR3 nucleotides read TGTGCCAGCAGTGAAACCTACGAGCAGTACTTC.

The V gene is TRBV5-4, the J gene TRBJ2-7, with D possibly matching TRBD2 (5 bases). V was pared by 2 bases and J by 0 bases, with 12 bases between. The CDR3 is 15 residues long. Germline-derived CDR1 and CDR2 are SGHNT and YYREEE (reference sequence). CDR3 nucleotides: TGTGCCAGCAGCTTCTTGGGAGTAGGCTCCTACGAGCAGTACTTC. Its protein is CASSFLGVGSYEQYF.

V gene TRBV2 combines with J gene TRBJ2-2; D could derive from TRBD1 or TRBD2 (5 bases each). The CDR3 consists of 16 residues. The V gene's germline CDR1 is SNHLY and CDR2 FYNNEI. Trimming stripped 5 bases from V and 6 bases from J, with 19 bases between. The CDR3 DNA follows: TGTGCCAGCAGTTCGACAGAATTGGGGAGCCCCGGGGAGCTGTTTTTT. It translates to CASSSTELGSPGELFF. Full variable domain (rest looked up from reference TRBV2 and TRBJ2-2): EPEVTQTPSHQVTQMGQEVILRCVPISNHLYFYWYRQILGQKVEFLVSFYNNEISEKSEIFDDQFSVERPDGSNFTLKIRSTKLEDSAMYFCASSSTELGSPGELFFGEGSRLTVL.

The sample holds a few counts of this clone. The genes are TRBV7-9 and TRBJ2-7; D not resolved. The CDR3 totals 15 residues. CDR1 is SEHNR, CDR2 FQNEAQ, per germline (reference sequence). Trimming shortened V by 1 base and J by 6 bases, and 16 bases separated the two germline ends. The CDR3 sequence: CASSLDSGFSFEQYF. CDR3 coding DNA: TGTGCCAGCAGCTTAGATTCTGGGTTTAGTTTCGAGCAGTACTTC.

Many counts were recorded for this clone. V gene TRBV11-2 combines with J gene TRBJ2-4; TRBD2 matches at 7 bases. This CDR3 spans 14 amino acids. The junction had 4 bases not matched to a gene; V was cut back by 8 bases and J by 0 bases. Germline CDR1 and CDR2: SGHAT and FQNNGV. CDR3 residues: CASAGDIAKNIQYF. The CDR3 DNA follows: TGTGCCAGCGCGGGGGATATAGCCAAAAACATTCAGTACTTC.

The chain employs TRBV20-1 and TRBJ2-7; D not resolved. Between the trimmed V and J ends, which lost 2 bases and 3 bases, there was a span of 5 bases. In germline, CDR1 is DFQATT, CDR2 SNEGSKA (reference sequence). CDR3 length equals 11 residues. CDR3 in DNA: TGCAGTGCTAGAATGTACTACGAGCAGTACTTC. It codes for CSARMYYEQYF.

The chain recombines TRBV29-1 with TRBJ2-3; 7 nucleotides line up with TRBD1. The V gene's germline CDR1 is SQVTM and CDR2 ANQGSEA. The CDR3 covers 17 residues. The junction had 19 bases not matched to a gene; V was cut back by 4 bases and J by 6 bases. The CDR3 sequence is CSVGWLEGAEGPDTQYF. CDR3 in DNA: TGCAGCGTTGGATGGTTAGAGGGGGCCGAGGGGCCCGATACGCAGTATTTT.

This rearrangement joins TRBV9 to TRBJ1-2; unclear D gene. CDR1 is SGDLS, CDR2 YYNGEE, per germline. CDR3 length: 12 amino acids. V lost 0 bases and J lost 7, with 7 bases in between. The CDR3 protein is CASSVGGGGYTF. The CDR3 DNA sequence: TGTGCCAGCAGCGTAGGTGGCGGTGGCTACACCTTC.

The V call is TRBV27, the J call TRBJ2-7, with D maybe TRBD2 (5 bases). The CDR3 loop spans 14 amino acids. Trimming pared 6 bases from V and 2 bases from J, leaving 14 bases between. Germline assignment: CDR1 MNHEY and CDR2 SMNVEV (reference sequence). Written as DNA, the CDR3 is TGTGCCAGCAGCCCCCGAGGCGGGCCCTACGAGCAGTACTTC. It codes for CASSPRGGPYEQYF.

The CDR3 sequence: CASRPDNTYNEQFF. The CDR3 region has the DNA TGTGCCAGCAGACCCGACAATACCTACAATGAGCAGTTCTTC. V gene TRBV21-1 combines with J gene TRBJ2-1; TRBD1, the table's D call, lacks a check against the DNA. TRBV21-1 is given as a pseudogene. The CDR3 spans 14 residues.

The chain has TRBV20-1 and TRBJ1-1; TRBD1 is a possible D gene (6 bases). Germline CDR1 and CDR2: DFQATT and SNEGSKA (reference sequence). Trimming removed 6 bases at V and 11 bases at J, with 16 bases between. The CDR3 loop spans 11 amino acids. This CDR3 reads CSAATQGPAFF. Written as DNA, the CDR3 is TGCAGTGCCGCAACGCAGGGGCCGGCTTTCTTT.

This chain links TRBV9 with TRBJ2-3; 8 nucleotides agree with TRBD2. Looked up from germline, CDR1 is SGDLS and CDR2 is YYNGEE. The CDR3 totals 19 residues. The V and J ends lost 0 bases and 0 bases, in that order; junction bases with no gene match: 12. The CDR3 DNA sequence: TGTGCCAGCAGCGTAGGGAATAGCGGGGCTGGGCATAGCACAGATACGCAGTATTTT. Translating gives CASSVGNSGAGHSTDTQYF.

This chain joins TRBV4-1 and TRBJ2-7, with TRBD1 identical over 8 bases. Trimming took 4 bases from V and 1 from J; bases not matched to a gene: 3. This CDR3 has 14 residues. Per germline, CDR1 MGHRA and CDR2 YSYEKL. CDR3 in DNA: TGCGCCAGCAGCCCAGGGGGCTGGTCCTACGAGCAGTACTTC. This encodes CASSPGGWSYEQYF.

This clone qualifies as medium-sized. V and J are TRBV11-2 and TRBJ1-1; no clear D. The germline V and J ends were trimmed by 7 bases and 1 base, with 7 bases remaining between them. Germline V gene sequence: CDR1 SGHAT, CDR2 FQNNGV. The length of the CDR3 is 12 residues. The CDR3, as DNA: TGTGCCAGCACCCCGGAGAACACTGAAGCTTTCTTT. This sequence encodes CASTPENTEAFF. Supplemented by reference TRBV11-2 and TRBJ1-1, the full variable domain reads EAGVAQSPRYKIIEKRQSVAFWCNPISGHATLYWYQQILGQGPKLLIQFQNNGVVDDSQLPKDRFSAERLKGVDSTLKIQPAKLEDSAVYLCASTPENTEAFFGQGTRLTVV.

J is TRBJ1-3 and V is TRBV5-4; D remains unclear. This CDR3 has 16 residues. Germline CDR1 SGHNT, CDR2 YYREEE (reference sequence). Trimming stripped 0 bases from V and 3 bases from J, with 13 bases between. In DNA form, the CDR3 reads TGTGCCAGCAGCTTGGATTCCACCACCCTTGGAAACACCATATATTTT. Translated, it gives CASSLDSTTLGNTIYF. Combining the CDR3 with reference TRBV5-4 and TRBJ1-3 gives the whole variable domain ETGVTQSPTHLIKTRGQQVTLRCSSQSGHNTVSWYQQALGQGPQFIFQYYREEENGRGNFPPRFSGLQFPNYSSELNVNALELDDSALYLCASSLDSTTLGNTIYFGEGSWLTVV.

The V call is TRBV2, the J call TRBJ1-1; possibly TRBD1 for D (6 bases). The germline V gene has CDR1 SNHLY and CDR2 FYNNEI. The V end lost 5 bases, the J end lost 3 bases, and 10 bases lay between the germline ends. There are 13 residues in the CDR3. This CDR3 reads CASSLQGHTEAFF. DNA for the CDR3: TGTGCCAGCAGTTTACAGGGCCACACTGAAGCTTTCTTT. Full variable domain (rest looked up from reference TRBV2 and TRBJ1-1): EPEVTQTPSHQVTQMGQEVILRCVPISNHLYFYWYRQILGQKVEFLVSFYNNEISEKSEIFDDQFSVERPDGSNFTLKIRSTKLEDSAMYFCASSLQGHTEAFFGQGTRLTVV.

V is TRBV5-6 and J is TRBJ2-2, with TRBD1 identical over 8 bases. V lost 2 bases to trimming and J lost 2 bases; unmatched junction nucleotides: 2. Germline-derived CDR1 and CDR2 are SGHDT and YYEEEE. The CDR3 has 15 amino acids. The CDR3: CASSFGTGNTGELFF. In DNA form, the CDR3 reads TGTGCCAGCAGCTTCGGGACAGGCAACACCGGGGAGCTGTTTTTT.

The chain combines TRBV7-9 with TRBJ2-6, with unresolved D. Germline V gene lookup returns CDR1 SEHNR and CDR2 FQNEAQ (reference sequence). V was clipped by 4 bases and J by 0 bases, with 7 bases between them. This CDR3 has 15 amino acids. The CDR3 here is CASSYYRSGANVLTF. The CDR3 DNA reads as TGTGCCAGCAGCTATTATCGCTCTGGGGCCAACGTCCTGACTTTC.

The chain is built from TRBV7-8 and TRBJ2-6; D is unclear. Germline V gene sequence: CDR1 SGHVS, CDR2 FQNEAQ. This CDR3 has 16 amino acids. The germline V and J ends were trimmed by 5 bases and 1 base, with 12 bases remaining between them. The CDR3: CASSRAGRSGANVLTF. The CDR3 DNA sequence: TGTGCCAGCAGCCGAGCAGGCCGGTCTGGGGCCAACGTCCTGACTTTC.

The chain links TRBV4-1 to TRBJ2-7; TRBD1 matches 9 bases. CDR3 length: 14 residues. V shed 4 bases and J 4 bases; nucleotides not matched to a gene: 5. CDR1 and CDR2 from the germline V gene are MGHRA and YSYEKL. CDR3 amino acids: CASSPGQGKYEQYF. In DNA form, the CDR3 reads TGCGCCAGCAGCCCGGGACAGGGAAAATACGAGCAGTACTTC.